This T cell receptor (beta chain) was identified during a study of beta chain features in type 1 diabetes. Regarding the study as a whole: Moderately but significantly shorter TCRB CDR3s were found in Type 1 diabetes patients in all four CD4+ subsets. VDJ junctions in type 1 diabetes patients carried more deletions and fewer insertions.

Every isolated RNA sample was fully reverse transcribed, so sequencing captured expressed TCRB transcripts. Profiled with immunoSEQ multiplex PCR; TCRdb holds only in-frame clones, not every one. The sample includes under 70,000 clones, approximately 60% of them seen just once. With regard to this clone: The target antigen is unknown.

There are 13 residues in the CDR3. Trimming took off 3 bases at V and 5 bases at J, with 8 bases between the two ends. CDR1 LNHDA and CDR2 SQIVND come from the germline V gene (reference sequence). The receptor was isolated from a woman aged 25 to 39 with type 1 diabetes. Source material: stem cell memory CD4+ T cells from blood. The chain couples TRBV19 to TRBJ1-5; D gene unclear. This chain's CDR3 is CASSMGSYQPQHF. The CDR3 nucleotides read TGTGCCAGTAGTATGGGCAGCTATCAGCCCCAGCATTTT. The full variable domain, in which reference TRBV19 and TRBJ1-5 provide the parts outside the CDR3, is DGGITQSPKYLFRKEGQNVTLSCEQNLNHDAMYWYRQDPGQGLRLIYYSQIVNDFQKGDIAEGYSVSREKKESFPLTVTSAQKNPTAFYLCASSMGSYQPQHFGDGTRLSIL.